This T cell receptor beta chain was identified during a study of blood T cell repertoires in COVID-19. About the research overall: The United States, Italy and Spain supplied acute and convalescent COVID-19 samples.

There are many counts of this clone. For recovered donors of Cohort 3, there were two negative PCRs, clearance, or symptom resolution. V trimming: 3 bases; J trimming: 2 bases; junction bases outside the gene matches: 5. CDR1 is SGHRS, CDR2 YFSETQ, per germline. This CDR3 comprises 14 residues. Some clones are missing from TCRdb's copy, which holds only in-frame ones; the method was immunoSEQ multiplex PCR. Of approximately 230,000 clones in the sample, 85% to 90% were seen once. V and J are TRBV5-1 and TRBJ2-7, with 7 bases lining up with TRBD1. This TCR was recovered from a man aged 35-49 years who had recovered from COVID-19. The sample taken for sequencing was PBMCs or T cells enriched from blood (not recorded which). This CDR3 reads CASSWGTVAYEQYF. CDR3 sequence (DNA): TGCGCCAGCAGCTGGGGGACAGTAGCCTACGAGCAGTACTTC.